A selection of T cell receptor beta chains follows, all from one sample in a study of cytomegalovirus exposure and HLA in healthy donors. Using immunoSEQ multiplex PCR, the repertoire was profiled, and TCRdb retains in-frame clones only, with some absent. This table holds 130,000 or so clones, around 72% found once. Sequenced input: PBMCs. The receptors derive from a man aged 45-65 years in good health and CMV-seropositive. The CDR3 runs from the conserved cysteine through the conserved F or W. D genes are given only for firm matches. Some rows mark clone size as missing; the rest say once, few, many or name a class of expanded clone.

>few|TRBJ1-1|-|TRBV4-1
TGCGCCAGCAGCCAAGAGTGGAGGAGTAGCACTGAAGCTTTCTTT
CASSQEWRSSTEAFF
>-|TRBJ1-1|TRBD1|TRBV5-6
TGTGCCAGCAGCTCGGGACAGTTGAACACTGAAGCTTTCTTT
CASSSGQLNTEAFF
>-|TRBJ2-1|TRBD2|TRBV2
TGTGCCAGCGGGCCGACTAGCGTTATCAATGAGCAGTTCTTC
CASGPTSVINEQFF
>-|TRBJ1-4|TRBD1|TRBV5-1
TGCGCCAGCAGCGGGACAGGGGTGGATAATGAAAAACTGTTTTTT
CASSGTGVDNEKLFF
>-|TRBJ1-3|-|TRBV6-1
TGTGCCAGCACCCAGTCGGGCTCTGGAAACACCATATATTTT
CASTQSGSGNTIYF
>once|TRBJ1-5|-|TRBV19
TGTGCCAGTAGTAGTAATGGCAATCAGCCCCAGCATTTT
CASSSNGNQPQHF
>-|TRBJ2-4|TRBD1|TRBV7-9
TGTGCCAGCAGCTTAAGTCTTAGGGACAGGGCCAAAAACATTCAGTACTTC
CASSLSLRDRAKNIQYF
>-|TRBJ1-2|-|TRBV18
TGTGCCAGCTCACCCCGGAAGGGGGACCTCTATGGCTACACCTTC
CASSPRKGDLYGYTF
>-|TRBJ1-1|TRBD1|TRBV7-8
TGTGCCAGCAGCTTAAAGGGACAGGGGACTGAAGCTTTCTTT
CASSLKGQGTEAFF
>once|TRBJ2-7|-|TRBV7-6
TGTGCCAGCAGCTTAGACCTATTCCCCTACGAGCAGTACTTC
CASSLDLFPYEQYF
>once|TRBJ2-1|-|TRBV27
TGTGCCAGCGGCCTGGGCGTGAGCTCCTACAATGAGCAGTTCTTC
CASGLGVSSYNEQFF
>-|TRBJ1-1|TRBD1|TRBV4-2
TGTGCCAGCAGCCCCCAAACAGGGGGCACTGAAGCTTTCTTT
CASSPQTGGTEAFF
>-|TRBJ2-7|-|TRBV7-8
TGTGCCAGCAGCTTATCGGCTCGGACGGGGGTCTCCTACGAGCAGTACTTC
CASSLSARTGVSYEQYF
>-|TRBJ1-1|-|TRBV19
TGTGCCAGTAGTTTCCCCCAGGGAGGCGCTTTCTTT
CASSFPQGGAFF
>-|TRBJ2-7|-|TRBV5-6
TGTGCCAGCAGCTTGGAACAGCCCTCCTACGAGCAGTACTTC
CASSLEQPSYEQYF
>-|TRBJ1-6|TRBD1|TRBV5-4
TGTGCCAGCAGCTCAGGGGGCCGGGATTCACCCCTCCACTTT
CASSSGGRDSPLHF
>-|TRBJ1-2|TRBD1|TRBV19
TGTGCCACTCATAATCCGGGACAGGATTCGACTGGTGGCTACACCTTC
CATHNPGQDSTGGYTF
>-|TRBJ2-5|TRBD2|TRBV4-2
TGTGCCAGCAGCCAAGAAGGCGGGGGTGGGGAGACCCAGTACTTC
CASSQEGGGGETQYF
>-|TRBJ1-2|-|TRBV5-1
TGCGCCAGCAGCCTAGACATGGGGAGAATTCGGAGCTATGGCTACACCTTC
CASSLDMGRIRSYGYTF
>once|TRBJ1-2|TRBD1|TRBV19
TGTGCCAGTAGTGAGGTTCAGGGGGCGCAGACTCTTGGCTACACCTTC
CASSEVQGAQTLGYTF
>few|TRBJ1-5|-|TRBV18
TGTGCCAGCTCACCAATGAGGGATCAGCCCCAGCATTTT
CASSPMRDQPQHF
>-|TRBJ1-4|-|TRBV29-1
TGCAGCGCGGGTGCAACTAATGAAAAACTGTTTTTT
CSAGATNEKLFF
>-|TRBJ1-3|-|TRBV9
TGTGCCAGCAGCGTTCCAGGGAGAAACACCATATATTTT
CASSVPGRNTIYF
>-|TRBJ1-6|TRBD1|TRBV27
TGTGCCAGCAAGGGGACAGACTATAATTCACCCCTCCACTTT
CASKGTDYNSPLHF
>-|TRBJ1-5|-|TRBV15
TGTGCCACCAGCAGAGATCCCTTATCGCCCCAGCATTTT
CATSRDPLSPQHF
>many|TRBJ1-3|TRBD1|TRBV2
TGTGCCAGCAGTGGACAGGGGGCGAGCGGAAACACCATATATTTT
CASSGQGASGNTIYF
>-|TRBJ2-2|TRBD2|TRBV11-2
TGTGCCAGCAGCCCCCGGGGTGCGGGGGGGCACAGCACCGGGGAGCTGTTTTTT
CASSPRGAGGHSTGELFF
>-|TRBJ2-3|-|TRBV18
TGTGCCAGCTCCCTATTCACTGACGGGGTGGATACGCAGTATTTT
CASSLFTDGVDTQYF
>-|TRBJ2-5|TRBD2|TRBV2
TGTGCCAGCAGTGCTGTAGCGGGGGGTCAAGAGACCCAGTACTTC
CASSAVAGGQETQYF
>few|TRBJ1-2|-|TRBV19
TGTGCCAGTAGGGAGGGGAGAGGCCTAGCTAACTATGGCTACACCTTC
CASREGRGLANYGYTF
>-|TRBJ1-2|-|TRBV29-1
TGCAGCGGCGACAGCCCCTATGGCTACACCTTC
CSGDSPYGYTF
>-|TRBJ1-2|-|TRBV4-1
TGCGCCAGCAGCCAAGGCGACACAGGAAATCGCGGCTACACCTTC
CASSQGDTGNRGYTF
>-|TRBJ2-7|TRBD1|TRBV5-5
TGTGCCAGCAGCATTAACAGGGGGCCCGAGCAGTACTTC
CASSINRGPEQYF
>-|TRBJ2-1|TRBD2|TRBV5-1
TGCGCCAGCAGCCTCCTAGCGGGAGGGCCCGATAAGCAGTTCTTC
CASSLLAGGPDKQFF
>few|TRBJ1-1|TRBD1|TRBV19
TGTGCCAGTAGTCTAGGGGGACAGGGGCCTTGGAACACTGAAGCTTTCTTT
CASSLGGQGPWNTEAFF
>few|TRBJ1-1|-|TRBV15
TGTGCCACCAGCCCGGACCGGGGCACTGAAGCTTTCTTT
CATSPDRGTEAFF
>few|TRBJ2-7|TRBD2|TRBV7-9
TGTGCCAGCAGCTTCTTGTGGACTAGCGGCTACGAGCAGTACTTC
CASSFLWTSGYEQYF
>-|TRBJ2-7|-|TRBV10-1
TGCGCCAGCAGTGAGTCGTCAGGCGAGCAGTACTTC
CASSESSGEQYF
>-|TRBJ1-5|TRBD1|TRBV10-3
TGTGCCATCAGTGAACGGACAGGGGAGCAGCCCCAGCATTTT
CAISERTGEQPQHF
>-|TRBJ2-3|TRBD2|TRBV7-8
TGTGCCAGCAGCACGACTAGCGGGGTGAGCTATACGCAGTATTTT
CASSTTSGVSYTQYF
>-|TRBJ1-1|TRBD1|TRBV11-3
TGTGCCAGCAGCTTAGTTGTTGTGGGACAGGATTTCACTGAAGCTTTCTTT
CASSLVVVGQDFTEAFF
>-|TRBJ1-1|TRBD1|TRBV6-1
TGTGCCAGCAGTGAAGTGAGGACAGGGGAAGCTTTCTTT
CASSEVRTGEAFF
>-|TRBJ2-1|TRBD1|TRBV11-3
TGTGCCAGCAGCGTTTACAGGGGGTACAATGAGCAGTTCTTC
CASSVYRGYNEQFF
>few|TRBJ2-2|TRBD2|TRBV9
TGTGCCAGCAGCTCCCGGACTAGTAACACCGGGGAGCTGTTTTTT
CASSSRTSNTGELFF
>-|TRBJ1-1|-|TRBV7-8
TGTGCCAGCAGCTTAAGGGGCACTGAAGCTTTCTTT
CASSLRGTEAFF
>-|TRBJ1-5|TRBD1|TRBV19
TGTGCCAGTAGTATGGGACAGAATTTCAATCAGCCCCAGCATTTT
CASSMGQNFNQPQHF
>-|TRBJ2-3|-|TRBV7-8
TGTGCCAGCGTGAGGACAGATCGGACCACAGATACGCAGTATTTT
CASVRTDRTTDTQYF
>-|TRBJ2-1|-|TRBV7-7
TGTGCCAGCAGCTTAAGGCCGCGGCTAGCTTCCTACAATGAGCAGTTCTTC
CASSLRPRLASYNEQFF
>-|TRBJ2-5|-|TRBV6-1
TGTGCCAGCAGGAAGCATCTCCAAGAGACCCAGTACTTC
CASRKHLQETQYF
>-|TRBJ1-3|-|TRBV7-2
TGTGCCAGCCTACCCCCGGCAACAGGGGGAAACACCATATATTTT
CASLPPATGGNTIYF
>-|TRBJ1-2|TRBD1|TRBV18
TGTGCCAGCTCATTAGGACAGGTTAACTATGGCTACACCTTC
CASSLGQVNYGYTF
>-|TRBJ2-7|TRBD2|TRBV6-5
TGTGCCACTTCGACTAGCGGGAGGTACGAGCAGTACTTC
CATSTSGRYEQYF
>-|TRBJ2-7|TRBD2|TRBV10-3
TGTGCCATCAGCGGGTCGGGGACTAGCGGGTCCTACGAGCAGTACTTC
CAISGSGTSGSYEQYF
>-|TRBJ1-2|-|TRBV11-2
TGTGCCAGCAGCTTAAGAGGTTTTTCTGACTATGGCTACACCTTC
CASSLRGFSDYGYTF
>-|TRBJ2-2|TRBD2|TRBV6-5
TGTGCCAGCACCTTCGGGGGGGCTGGAACCGGGGAGCTGTTTTTT
CASTFGGAGTGELFF
>-|TRBJ2-7|TRBD1|TRBV5-1
TGCGCCAGCAGCCCATGGACAGGGGGTTACGAGCAGTACTTC
CASSPWTGGYEQYF
>-|TRBJ1-1|-|TRBV5-1
TGCGCCAGCAGCTTGTCCGGGTTTCCTGAAGCTTTCTTT
CASSLSGFPEAFF
>-|TRBJ2-1|-|TRBV29-1
TGCAGCGTTGGGGGGGGACAAGGTAGGAACAATGAGCAGTTCTTC
CSVGGGQGRNNEQFF
>-|TRBJ1-2|-|TRBV5-6
TGTGCCAGCAGCCCCGCCCGGGGAGGCTACACCTTC
CASSPARGGYTF